This TCR beta chain stems from a study of blood T cell repertoires in COVID-19. TCRdb's copy holds only in-frame clones and misses some; the assay was immunoSEQ multiplex PCR. The sample yields some 350,000 clones, 91% seen once. With 0 bases clipped from V and 9 bases from J, the junction kept 1 base outside the gene matches. Germline CDR1 reads KGHDR; CDR2 reads SFDVKD. The CDR3 is 14 residues long. Material for sequencing was peripheral blood. The chain carries TRBV24-1 and TRBJ2-1, with TRBD2 identical over 10 bases. The clonotype was recovered from a young woman who had recovered from COVID-19. The DNA of the CDR3 is TGTGCCACCAGTGATTTGGGACTAGCGGTTGAGCAGTTCTTC. This encodes CATSDLGLAVEQFF.